This T cell receptor (beta chain) was captured in a study of memory CD4+ T cells and cytomegalovirus serostatus. Only in-frame clones appear in the TCRdb table, and some are missing; sequencing was by immunoSEQ multiplex PCR. The data hold 50,000 to 60,000 clones, with 80% to 90% observed a single time. V gave up 2 bases and J gave up 8 bases, with 6 bases separating them. The CDR3 is 11 amino acids. CDR1 and CDR2 (germline): MDHEN, SYDVKM. The sort gate was single viable CD3+CD4+CD8-CD45RO+ cells for memory CD4+ T cells. This sequence was found in an adult in good health and CMV-seropositive. Sequenced material: memory CD4+ T cells from blood. The genes are TRBV28 and TRBJ1-1; a weak D match, TRBD1 (5 bases). The CDR3 reads CASSLRGEAFF. The CDR3 nucleotides read TGTGCCAGCAGTTTACGGGGCGAAGCTTTCTTT. The whole variable domain, remainder taken from reference TRBV28 and TRBJ1-1, is DVKVTQSSRYLVKRTGEKVFLECVQDMDHENMFWYRQDPGLGLRLIYFSYDVKMKEKGDIPEGYSVSREKKERFSLILESASTNQTSMYLCASSLRGEAFFGQGTRLTVV.